This TCR beta chain stems from a study of shared T cell receptors in the human thymus. V lost 5 bases, J lost 1 base, and 4 bases stayed unmatched. The CDR3 totals 15 residues. Germline V gene data show CDR1 as SGHVS and CDR2 as FNYEAQ. The protocol was immunoSEQ multiplex PCR, while the TCRdb copy is restricted to in-frame clones and leaves out a portion. The data contain some 760,000 clones, 70% to 90% of them singletons. This sample was also put to use in a study of human thymus T cells.

This TCR came from a girl less than two years old with a congenital heart defect. V gene TRBV7-6 combines with J gene TRBJ2-1; 8 bases map to TRBD2. Input material: thymocytes. This CDR3 reads CASSHGTRSYNEQFF. The CDR3 DNA follows: TGTGCCAGCAGCCACGGGACTAGGTCCTACAATGAGCAGTTCTTC.